Presented here are 9 T cell receptor beta chains from one specimen sequenced in a study of cytomegalovirus exposure and HLA in healthy donors. 13 Jbeta primers and 60 Vbeta primers were used for the PCR. The data were produced by immunoSEQ multiplex PCR, yet TCRdb's version contains in-frame clones alone and is incomplete. Of more than 95,000 clones in the sample, around three quarters were seen once. Input material: PBMCs. The receptors were sampled from a woman aged 55-70 years in good health and CMV-seropositive.

V gene TRBV29-1 combines with J gene TRBJ1-2, with TRBD1 matching over 7 bases. V shed 3 bases and J 3 bases; nucleotides not matched to a gene: 7. Germline lookup yields CDR1 SQVTM and CDR2 ANQGSEA. The CDR3 totals 14 residues. The CDR3 DNA reads as TGCAGCGTTGACAGACAGGGCTCTTACTATGGCTACACCTTC. It specifies CSVDRQGSYYGYTF.

The chain couples TRBV6-6 to TRBJ2-3; 9 bases are a match to TRBD2. The CDR3 sequence is 14 residues long. Germline V gene lookup returns CDR1 MNHNY and CDR2 SVGAGI (reference sequence). Trimming cost V 6 bases and J 2 bases; bases outside gene matches: 3. The CDR3 loop reads CASRAGGYTDTQYF. In nucleotides, the CDR3 is TGTGCCAGCAGGGCGGGGGGGTACACAGATACGCAGTATTTT.

This CDR3 is CASRTGQYTGELFF. DNA of the CDR3: TGTGCCAGTCGGACAGGTCAATACACCGGGGAGCTGTTTTTT. The rearrangement uses TRBV30 and TRBJ2-2, with 7 bases identical to TRBD1. The CDR3 is 14 amino acids. The ends lost 8 bases at V and 3 bases at J; junction bases unmatched: 9. Germline assignment: CDR1 GTSNPN and CDR2 SVGIG (reference sequence).

The chain joins TRBV10-3 to TRBJ1-1; possible D gene TRBD1, 6 bases. Germline V gives CDR1 ENHRY, CDR2 SYGVKD. The CDR3 totals 13 residues. V was pared by 4 bases and J by 1 base, with 7 bases between. Written as DNA, the CDR3 is TGTGCCATCAGTGCCAGGGGGAACACTGAAGCTTTCTTT. It yields the protein CAISARGNTEAFF.

J is TRBJ1-4 and V is TRBV19, with 9 positions matching TRBD1. There are 15 residues in the CDR3. V lost 5 bases, J lost 7 bases, and 8 bases stayed unmatched. Per the germline V gene, CDR1 is LNHDA and CDR2 is SQIVND (reference sequence). CDR3 residues: CASSGQGIGSEKLFF. DNA of the CDR3: TGTGCCAGTAGTGGACAGGGGATTGGGAGTGAAAAACTGTTTTTT.

The chain links TRBV5-1 to TRBJ2-1; 15 bases agree with TRBD2. This CDR3 contains 21 residues. Germline CDR1 is SGHRS and CDR2 is YFSETQ. The V and J ends lost 2 bases and 1 base, in that order; junction bases with no gene match: 13. The CDR3 spells CASSLGLAGGTSVRSYNEQFF. The CDR3 nucleotides read TGCGCCAGCAGCTTAGGACTAGCGGGAGGGACGTCGGTTAGGTCCTACAATGAGCAGTTCTTC.

The rearrangement joins TRBV4-2 to TRBJ2-6, with 7 bases identical to TRBD1. This CDR3 region has 17 residues. Germline trimming cut 6 bases from V and 0 bases from J; bases unmatched to any gene: 8. Germline V gene lookup returns CDR1 LGHNA and CDR2 YNFKEQ. The CDR3: CASRPDRTSSGANVLTF. In DNA form, the CDR3 reads TGTGCCAGCAGGCCGGACAGGACAAGCTCTGGGGCCAACGTCCTGACTTTC.

The chain carries TRBV9 and TRBJ2-7; 11 nucleotides align to TRBD1. The CDR3 runs 15 residues. The ends lost 3 bases at V and 3 bases at J; junction bases unmatched: 5. Germline V gene lookup returns CDR1 SGDLS and CDR2 YYNGEE. Written as DNA, the CDR3 is TGTGCCAGCAGCGGGGGACAGGGGGTGGACTACGAGCAGTACTTC. Translation gives CASSGGQGVDYEQYF.

The rearrangement joins TRBV18 to TRBJ2-5; D may be TRBD2 (6 bases). The CDR3 spans 15 residues. Germline CDR1 KGHSH, CDR2 LQKENI. Between the trimmed V and J ends, which lost 0 bases and 0 bases, there was a span of 8 bases. CDR3: CASSPPRTNQETQYF. The CDR3 DNA reads TGTGCCAGCTCACCACCGAGGACTAACCAAGAGACCCAGTACTTC.